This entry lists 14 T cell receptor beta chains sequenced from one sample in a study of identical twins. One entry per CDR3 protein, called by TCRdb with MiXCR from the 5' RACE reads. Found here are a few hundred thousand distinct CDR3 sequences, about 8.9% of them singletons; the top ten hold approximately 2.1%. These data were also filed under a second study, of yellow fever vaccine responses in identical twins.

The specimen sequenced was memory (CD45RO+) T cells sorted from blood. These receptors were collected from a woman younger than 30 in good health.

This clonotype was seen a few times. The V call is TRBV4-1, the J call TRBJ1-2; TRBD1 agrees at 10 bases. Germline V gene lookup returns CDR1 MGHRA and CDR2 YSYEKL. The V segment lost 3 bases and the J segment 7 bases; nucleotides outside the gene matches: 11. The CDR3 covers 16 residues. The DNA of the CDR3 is TGCGCCAGCAGCCAGGACCCGGGACAGGGGTCCGGTGGCTACACCTTC. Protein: CASSQDPGQGSGGYTF.

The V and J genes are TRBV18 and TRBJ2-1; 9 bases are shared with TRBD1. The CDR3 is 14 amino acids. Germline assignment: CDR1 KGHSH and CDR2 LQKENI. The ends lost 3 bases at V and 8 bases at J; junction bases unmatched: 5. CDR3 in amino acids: CASSPRTGGDEQFF. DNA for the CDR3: TGTGCCAGCTCACCGCGAACAGGGGGCGATGAGCAGTTCTTC.

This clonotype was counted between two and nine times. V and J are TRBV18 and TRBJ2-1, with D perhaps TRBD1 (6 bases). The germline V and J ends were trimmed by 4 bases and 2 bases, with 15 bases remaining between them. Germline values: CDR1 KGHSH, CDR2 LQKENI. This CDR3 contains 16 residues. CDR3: CASSLAGVYPYNEQFF. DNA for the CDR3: TGTGCCAGCTCACTGGCAGGGGTTTACCCCTACAATGAGCAGTTCTTC.

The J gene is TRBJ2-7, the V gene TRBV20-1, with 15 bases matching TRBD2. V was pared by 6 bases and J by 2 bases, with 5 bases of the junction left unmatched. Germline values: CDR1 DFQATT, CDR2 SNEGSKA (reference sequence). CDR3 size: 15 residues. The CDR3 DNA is TGCAGTGCCATAGGACTAGCGGGAGGGACCTACGAGCAGTACTTC. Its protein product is CSAIGLAGGTYEQYF.

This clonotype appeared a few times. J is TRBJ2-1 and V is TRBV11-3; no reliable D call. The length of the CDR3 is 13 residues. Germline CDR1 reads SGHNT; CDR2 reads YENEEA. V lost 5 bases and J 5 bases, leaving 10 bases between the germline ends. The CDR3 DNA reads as TGTGCCAGCAGCCTAACAGTTAACAATGAGCAGTTCTTC. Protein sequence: CASSLTVNNEQFF. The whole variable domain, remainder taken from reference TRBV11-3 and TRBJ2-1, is EAGVVQSPRYKIIEKKQPVAFWCNPISGHNTLYWYLQNLGQGPELLIRYENEEAVDDSQLPKDRFSAERLKGVDSTLKIQPAELGDSAVYLCASSLTVNNEQFFGPGTRLTVL.

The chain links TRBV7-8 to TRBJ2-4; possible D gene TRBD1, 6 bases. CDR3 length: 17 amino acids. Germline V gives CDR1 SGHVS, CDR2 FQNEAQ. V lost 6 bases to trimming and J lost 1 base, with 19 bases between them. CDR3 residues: CASSLRSAGAAKNIQYF. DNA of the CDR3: TGTGCCAGCAGTCTAAGAAGCGCAGGGGCGGCCAAAAACATTCAGTACTTC.

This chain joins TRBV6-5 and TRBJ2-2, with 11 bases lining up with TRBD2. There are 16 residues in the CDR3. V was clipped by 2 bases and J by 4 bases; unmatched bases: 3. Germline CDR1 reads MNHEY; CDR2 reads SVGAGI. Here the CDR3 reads CASSYALAGGTGELFF. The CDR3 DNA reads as TGTGCCAGCAGTTACGCCCTAGCGGGAGGCACCGGGGAGCTGTTTTTT.

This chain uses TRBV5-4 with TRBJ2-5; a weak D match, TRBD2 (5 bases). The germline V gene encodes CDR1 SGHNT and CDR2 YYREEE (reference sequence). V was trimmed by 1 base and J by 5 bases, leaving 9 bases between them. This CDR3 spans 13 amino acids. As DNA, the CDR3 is TGTGCCAGCAGCTTGTCGGGGTCTGAGACCCAGTACTTC. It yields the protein CASSLSGSETQYF.

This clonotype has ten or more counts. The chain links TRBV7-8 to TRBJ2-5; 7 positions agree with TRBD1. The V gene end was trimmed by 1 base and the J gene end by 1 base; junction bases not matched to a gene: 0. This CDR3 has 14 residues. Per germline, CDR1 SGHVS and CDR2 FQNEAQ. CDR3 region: CASSLGDSQETQYF. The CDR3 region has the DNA TGTGCCAGCAGCTTAGGGGACAGCCAAGAGACCCAGTACTTC.

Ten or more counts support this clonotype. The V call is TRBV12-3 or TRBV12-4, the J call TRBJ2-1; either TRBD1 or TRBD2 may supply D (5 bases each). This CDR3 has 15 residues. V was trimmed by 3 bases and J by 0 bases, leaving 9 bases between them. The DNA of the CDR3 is TGTGCCAGCAGTTTGGGACGGAGCTCCTACAATGAGCAGTTCTTC. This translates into CASSLGRSSYNEQFF.

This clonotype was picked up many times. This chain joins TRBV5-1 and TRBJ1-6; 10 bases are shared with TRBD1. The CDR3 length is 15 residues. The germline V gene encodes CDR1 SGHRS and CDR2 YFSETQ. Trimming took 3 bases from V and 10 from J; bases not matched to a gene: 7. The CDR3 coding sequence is TGCGCCAGCAGCTCCATGACAGGGGGCGGCTCACCCCTCCACTTT. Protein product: CASSSMTGGGSPLHF.

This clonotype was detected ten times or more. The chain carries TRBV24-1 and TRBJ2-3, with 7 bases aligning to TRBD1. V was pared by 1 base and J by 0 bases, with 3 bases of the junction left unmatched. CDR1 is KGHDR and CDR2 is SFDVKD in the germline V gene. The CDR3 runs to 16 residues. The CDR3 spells CATSDFGRGSTDTQYF. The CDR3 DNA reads TGTGCCACCAGTGATTTTGGCAGGGGGAGCACAGATACGCAGTATTTT.

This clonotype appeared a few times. CDR3 loop: CASSLTRDNTEQYF. CDR3 in DNA: TGTGCCAGCTCACTAACTCGGGACAACACCGAGCAGTACTTC. The chain couples TRBV18 to TRBJ2-7, with D possibly matching TRBD1 (6 bases). V shed 4 bases and J shed 6 bases, with 16 bases lying between them. The germline CDR1 and CDR2 sequences are KGHSH and LQKENI. This CDR3 has 14 residues.

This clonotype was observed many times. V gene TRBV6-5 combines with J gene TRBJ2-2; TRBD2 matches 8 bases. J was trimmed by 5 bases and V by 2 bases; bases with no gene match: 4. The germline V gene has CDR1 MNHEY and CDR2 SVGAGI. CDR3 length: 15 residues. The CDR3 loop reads CASSYDGRVTGELFF. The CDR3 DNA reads TGTGCCAGCAGTTACGACGGGAGGGTTACCGGGGAGCTGTTTTTT.